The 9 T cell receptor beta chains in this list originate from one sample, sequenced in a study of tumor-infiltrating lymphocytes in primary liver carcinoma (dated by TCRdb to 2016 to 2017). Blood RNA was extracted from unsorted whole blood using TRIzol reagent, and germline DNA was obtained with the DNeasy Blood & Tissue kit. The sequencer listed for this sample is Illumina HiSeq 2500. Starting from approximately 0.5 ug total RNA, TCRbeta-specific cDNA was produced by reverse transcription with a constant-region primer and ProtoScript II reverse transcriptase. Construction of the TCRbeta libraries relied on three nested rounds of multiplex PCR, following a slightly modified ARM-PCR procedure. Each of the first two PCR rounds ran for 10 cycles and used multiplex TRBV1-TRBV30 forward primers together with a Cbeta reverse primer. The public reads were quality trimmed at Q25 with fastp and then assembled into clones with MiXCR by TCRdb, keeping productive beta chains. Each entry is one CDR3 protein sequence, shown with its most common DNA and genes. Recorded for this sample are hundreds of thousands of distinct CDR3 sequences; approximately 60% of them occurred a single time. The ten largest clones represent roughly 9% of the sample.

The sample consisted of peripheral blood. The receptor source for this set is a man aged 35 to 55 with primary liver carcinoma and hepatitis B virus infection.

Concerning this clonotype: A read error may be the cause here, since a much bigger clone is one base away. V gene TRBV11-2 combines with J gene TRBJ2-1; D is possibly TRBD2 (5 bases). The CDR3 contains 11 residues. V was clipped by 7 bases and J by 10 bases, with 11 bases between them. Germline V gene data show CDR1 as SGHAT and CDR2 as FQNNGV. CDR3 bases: TGTGCCAGCAACTTCGGGGAGGAGCAGTTCTTC. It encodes CASNFGEEQFF. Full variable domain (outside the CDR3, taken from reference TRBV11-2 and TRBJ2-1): EAGVAQSPRYKIIEKRQSVAFWCNPISGHATLYWYQQILGQGPKLLIQFQNNGVVDDSQLPKDRFSAERLKGVDSTLKIQPAKLEDSAVYLCASNFGEEQFFGPGTRLTVL.

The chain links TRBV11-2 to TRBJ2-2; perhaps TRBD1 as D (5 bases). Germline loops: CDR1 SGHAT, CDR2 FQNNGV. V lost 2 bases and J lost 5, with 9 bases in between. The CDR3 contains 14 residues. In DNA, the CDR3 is TGTGCCAGCAGCTTAATCAGGGCAACCGGGGAGCTGTTTTTT. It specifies CASSLIRATGELFF.

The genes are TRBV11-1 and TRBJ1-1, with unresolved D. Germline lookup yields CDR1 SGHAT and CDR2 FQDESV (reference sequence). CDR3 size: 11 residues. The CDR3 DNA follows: TGTGACACCAGTCAGGAGAGGCTGTCTTTCTTT. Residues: CDTSQERLSFF. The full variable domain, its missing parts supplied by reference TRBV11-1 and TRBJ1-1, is EAEVAQSPRYKITEKSQAVAFWCDPISGHATLYWYRQILGQGPELLVQFQDESVVDDSQLPKDRFSAERLKGVDSTLKIQPAELGDSAMYLCDTSQERLSFFGQGTRLTVV.

The CDR3 is CSVGGKRLEQYF. Here the CDR3 DNA reads TGCAGCGTTGGAGGGAAGAGGCTCGAGCAGTACTTC. The V and J genes are TRBV29-1 and TRBJ2-7; D might be TRBD2 (5 bases). Germline assignment: CDR1 SQVTM and CDR2 ANQGSEA. V was pared by 4 bases and J by 6 bases, with 13 bases between. The CDR3 has 12 residues.

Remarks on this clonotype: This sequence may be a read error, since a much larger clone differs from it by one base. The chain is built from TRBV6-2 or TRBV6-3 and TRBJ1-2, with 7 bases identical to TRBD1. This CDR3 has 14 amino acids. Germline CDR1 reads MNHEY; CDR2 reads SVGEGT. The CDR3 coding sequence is TGTGCCAGCAGCAACTACCAGGGGGGCTATGGCCACACCTTC. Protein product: CASSNYQGGYGHTF.

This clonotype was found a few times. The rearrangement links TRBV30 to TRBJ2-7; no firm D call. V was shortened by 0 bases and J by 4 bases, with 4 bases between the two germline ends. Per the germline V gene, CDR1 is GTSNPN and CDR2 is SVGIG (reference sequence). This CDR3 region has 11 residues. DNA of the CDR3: TGTGCCTGGAGTGTACTATACGAGCAGTACTTC. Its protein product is CAWSVLYEQYF.

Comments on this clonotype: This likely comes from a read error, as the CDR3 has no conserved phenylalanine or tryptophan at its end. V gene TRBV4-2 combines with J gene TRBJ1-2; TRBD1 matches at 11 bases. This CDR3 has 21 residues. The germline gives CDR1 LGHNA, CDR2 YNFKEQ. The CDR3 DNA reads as TGCGCCAGCAGCCAACGACACTCAGTGGGGGGACAGGGGGTCATCAACTATGGCTACACCTTG. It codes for CASSQRHSVGGQGVINYGYTL.

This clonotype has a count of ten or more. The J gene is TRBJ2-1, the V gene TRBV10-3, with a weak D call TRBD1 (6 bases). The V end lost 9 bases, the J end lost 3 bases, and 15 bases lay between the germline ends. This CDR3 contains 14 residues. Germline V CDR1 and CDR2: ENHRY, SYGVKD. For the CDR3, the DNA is TGTGCCATAAAGACAGGCATGGTCTACAATGAGCAGTTCTTC. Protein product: CAIKTGMVYNEQFF.

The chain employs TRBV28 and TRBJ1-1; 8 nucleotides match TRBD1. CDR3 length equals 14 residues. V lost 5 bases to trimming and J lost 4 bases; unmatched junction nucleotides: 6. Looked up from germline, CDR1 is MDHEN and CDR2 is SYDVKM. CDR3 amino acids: CASSPNRGFTEAFF. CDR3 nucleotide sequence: TGTGCCAGCAGTCCCAACAGGGGGTTCACTGAAGCTTTCTTT.